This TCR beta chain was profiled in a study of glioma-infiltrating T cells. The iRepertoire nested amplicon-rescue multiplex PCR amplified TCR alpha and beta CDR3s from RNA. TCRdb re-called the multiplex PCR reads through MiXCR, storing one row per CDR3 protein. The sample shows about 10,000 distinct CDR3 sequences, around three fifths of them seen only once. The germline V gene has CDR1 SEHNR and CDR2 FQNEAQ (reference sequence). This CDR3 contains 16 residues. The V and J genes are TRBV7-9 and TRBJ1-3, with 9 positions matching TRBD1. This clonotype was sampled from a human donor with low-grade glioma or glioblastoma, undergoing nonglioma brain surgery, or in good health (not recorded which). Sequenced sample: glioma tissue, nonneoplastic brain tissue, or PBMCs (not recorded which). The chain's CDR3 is CVSSRSHTGGTETIYF. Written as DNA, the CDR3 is TGTGTTAGCAGCCGTTCTCATACAGGGGGCACGGAAACCATATATTTT.